The 3 T cell receptor beta chains in this list originate from one sample, sequenced in a study of blood T cell repertoires in COVID-19 (dated by TCRdb to about 2020). The library came from the immunoSEQ multiplex PCR assay. The source is immuneACCESS, and TCRdb retained only in-frame sequences with V and J called. Part of the clones is not carried over; for the studies checked, unresolved V genes explain less than half of this, and the remainder is unexplained. A total of about 200,000 clones appear in this sample, roughly 80% of them only once. The top ten clonotypes cover 6% to 8% of the sample. Sequenced sample: PBMCs or T cells enriched from blood (not recorded which). The source is a man aged 40-55 years who had recovered from COVID-19.

The genes are TRBV7-2 and TRBJ2-3; 10 bases agree with TRBD2. This CDR3 has 16 amino acids. V was clipped by 3 bases and J by 3 bases; unmatched bases: 6. The germline V gene has CDR1 SGHTA and CDR2 FQGNSA. Here the CDR3 reads CASSFLAGVRTDTQYF. DNA for the CDR3: TGTGCCAGCAGCTTCCTAGCGGGGGTACGGACAGATACGCAGTATTTT.

Concerning this clone: The sample contains more than one DNA sequence encoding this CDR3. The chain joins TRBV4-1 to TRBJ1-5; D may be TRBD1 (6 bases). Germline values: CDR1 MGHRA, CDR2 YSYEKL. The CDR3 covers 15 residues. The V end was cut by 3 bases, the J end by 0 bases, with 9 bases between. The CDR3 nucleotides are TGCGCCAGCAGCCAGGGGGCGAATAGCAATCAGCCCCAGCATTTT. The encoded protein is CASSQGANSNQPQHF.

The chain recombines TRBV12-2 with TRBJ2-7; the table's D call TRBD2 went unverified against the DNA. TRBV12-2 is a pseudogene segment. The length of the CDR3 is 15 residues. CDR3 sequence (DNA): TGTGCAAGTCGCTTTAGGCGGGGGAGGCACTACGAGCAGTACTTC. Its translation is CASRFRRGRHYEQYF.